The rows below give T cell receptor beta chains drawn from one sample of a study of regulatory T cells in long-lasting Graves disease. TCRdb redid the calling of the multiplex PCR reads with MiXCR, one entry per CDR3 protein. The sample holds roughly 560,000 distinct CDR3 sequences, about 16% seen once. These sequences were also reported in another study, on T cells in Graves' hyperthyroidism and ophthalmopathy.

The material sequenced was peripheral blood mononuclear cells (PBMCs), taken at new diagnosis, from a patient treated with antithyroid drugs. These receptors came from a woman in her forties or fifties with Graves disease. Both conserved end residues are part of each CDR3. Each record gives: V gene, clone size, D gene, J gene, CDR3 DNA, CDR3 protein. The D gene is left open where the match is weak. The size of a clone is reported for some rows only, either as once, few or many, or as a class for expanded clones.

>TRBV3-1|many|NA|TRBJ1-5
TGTGCCAGCAGCCAAGGGGGGGCAGTTCAGCCCCAGCATTTT
CASSQGGAVQPQHF
>TRBV7-9|NA|TRBD1|TRBJ2-4
TGTGCCAGCAGCTTAGGACAGGGAGAGGCCAAAAACATTCAGTACTTC
CASSLGQGEAKNIQYF
>TRBV7-4|many|TRBD1|TRBJ1-4
TGTGCCAGCACCAACCCCCTTACCGGGACAGGGAACGAAAAACTGTTTTTT
CASTNPLTGTGNEKLFF
>TRBV5-6|few|NA|TRBJ1-1
TGTGCCAGCAGCTTGGATGGGGGGTCTGACGCTTTCTTT
CASSLDGGSDAFF
>TRBV28|many|NA|TRBJ2-2
TGTGCCAGCAGTACCGGTGGCACAGGAACCGGGGAGCTGTTTTTT
CASSTGGTGTGELFF
>TRBV19|once|TRBD1|TRBJ1-2
TGTGCCAGCAACCGGCCCGGGACAGAGACTTATGGCTACACCTTC
CASNRPGTETYGYTF
>TRBV5-1|few|NA|TRBJ2-5
TGCGCCAGCAGCCGGGACGGACACCAAGAGACCCAGTACTTC
CASSRDGHQETQYF
>TRBV12-3/TRBV12-4|many|NA|TRBJ1-5
TGTGCCAGCAGTTATTCGACAGGCAGACAGCCCCAGCATTTT
CASSYSTGRQPQHF
>TRBV4-1|many|TRBD2|TRBJ2-5
TGCGCCAGCAGCCAGGTTAGCGGGGGAGATCAAGAGACCCAGTACTTC
CASSQVSGGDQETQYF
>TRBV12-3/TRBV12-4|many|NA|TRBJ1-5
TGTGCCAGCAGCTCAGACACTAATCAGCCCCAGCATTTT
CASSSDTNQPQHF
>TRBV6-2/TRBV6-3|many|TRBD1|TRBJ1-2
TGTGCCAGCAGTTACGCGGGACAGGCCCACTATGGGGGCTACACCTTC
CASSYAGQAHYGGYTF
>TRBV3-1|NA|TRBD1|TRBJ2-6
TGTGCCAGCAGCCAATTTAGGGGGCCAAGTGGGGCCAACGTCCTGACTTTC
CASSQFRGPSGANVLTF
>TRBV2|NA|NA|TRBJ1-6
TGTGCCAGCAGTGAAGGGCAGAATAATCCACCCCTCCACTTT
CASSEGQNNPPLHF
>TRBV20-1|many|NA|TRBJ1-1
TGCAGTGGGGGACACCATGAAGCTTTCTTT
CSGGHHEAFF
>TRBV6-2/TRBV6-3|few|NA|TRBJ1-2
TGTGCCAGCAGTTACTCGATGCTGACCCCCTATTATGGCCACACCTTC
CASSYSMLTPYYGHTF
>TRBV12-5|NA|TRBD2|TRBJ2-1
TGTGCTAGTGGTTTGGTCGGGCTAGCGGGGGGCGTCCGGGGGGGTGAGCAGTTCTTC
CASGLVGLAGGVRGGEQFF
>TRBV11-2|many|NA|TRBJ2-7
TGTGCCAGCAGCTCCCGGGACACCTACGAGCAGTACTTC
CASSSRDTYEQYF
>TRBV2|NA|TRBD1|TRBJ2-1
TGTGCCAGCCTTTCCGGGACAGGGGACTGCGAGCAGTTCTTC
CASLSGTGDCEQFF
>TRBV19|NA|NA|TRBJ1-5
TGTGCCAGTAAGGGGGGCAGTAGGGATCATCAGCCCCAGCATTTT
CASKGGSRDHQPQHF
>TRBV11-2|many|NA|TRBJ1-2
TGTGCCAGCAGCTTAGGGCTCCCCATCTATGGCTACACCTTC
CASSLGLPIYGYTF
>TRBV12-3/TRBV12-4|few|TRBD2|TRBJ2-3
TGTGCCAGCAGGCGGACTAGCGGGGCCAATACGCAGTATTTT
CASRRTSGANTQYF
>TRBV12-3/TRBV12-4|NA|NA|TRBJ1-2
TGTGCCAGCAGTTTAGGGACAGCGCTGAGTGGCTACACCTTC
CASSLGTALSGYTF
>TRBV10-2|NA|NA|TRBJ2-3
TGCGCCAGCAGCCAGAAGGCGGGGTGGGGAGATACGCAGTATTTT
CASSQKAGWGDTQYF
>TRBV11-1|many|NA|TRBJ1-1
TGTGCCAGCAGCTTAGAGGGACGCATCCCGAACACTGAAGCTTTCTTT
CASSLEGRIPNTEAFF
>TRBV12-3/TRBV12-4|many|NA|TRBJ2-2
TGTGCCAGCAGTTCCCGGGACTTCGACACCGGGGAGCTGTTTTTT
CASSSRDFDTGELFF
>TRBV6-1|many|NA|TRBJ1-1
TGTGCCAGCAGTGAACGCCGTGAAGCTTTCTTT
CASSERREAFF
>TRBV2|many|NA|TRBJ2-6
TGTGCCACCAGGGCTGGGGCCAACGTCCTGACTTTC
CATRAGANVLTF
>TRBV6-2/TRBV6-3|NA|NA|TRBJ1-1
TGTGCCAGCAGACTGAGTTTTGGGATGAACACTGAAGCTTTCTTT
CASRLSFGMNTEAFF
>TRBV10-2|few|NA|TRBJ2-1
TGCGCCAGCAGTGATGCTGGCTCCTACAATGAGCAGTTCTTC
CASSDAGSYNEQFF
>TRBV5-1|many|NA|TRBJ1-1
TGCGCCAGCAGCCTGGACCAGCCTGGGGCGAATGAAGCTTTCTTT
CASSLDQPGANEAFF
>TRBV20-1|NA|TRBD1|TRBJ1-3
TGCAGTGCCGCCAACACAGGGGTCCCTGGAAACACCATATATTTT
CSAANTGVPGNTIYF
>TRBV29-1|NA|NA|TRBJ2-7
TGCAGCGTTCTTCTTGAGTCTATCGAGCAGTACTTC
CSVLLESIEQYF
>TRBV27|NA|NA|TRBJ1-5
TGTGCCAGCAGTTACAGGGATGGAGGTCAGCCCCAGCATTTT
CASSYRDGGQPQHF
>TRBV3-1|NA|NA|TRBJ2-7
TGTGCCAGCAGCCAAGCGGAAAAGCAGTACTTC
CASSQAEKQYF
>TRBV11-2|many|NA|TRBJ1-1
TGTGCCAGCAGATCAACCCCCTGGACAGCAAAATACACTGAAGCTTTCTTT
CASRSTPWTAKYTEAFF
>TRBV12-3/TRBV12-4|many|NA|TRBJ2-1
TGTGCCAGCAGTTTAAGAGGGGCGGGTGAGCAGTTCTTC
CASSLRGAGEQFF
>TRBV7-9|NA|NA|TRBJ1-3
TGTGCCAGCAGCCCATTCGCAACGTGGCTAACCTCTGGAAACACCATATATTTT
CASSPFATWLTSGNTIYF
>TRBV12-3/TRBV12-4|many|TRBD2|TRBJ2-5
TGTGCCAGCAGTCTCCTGGGACTAGCGGGGAGGGAGACCCAGTACTTC
CASSLLGLAGRETQYF
>TRBV6-1|NA|NA|TRBJ1-2
TGTGCCAGCAGTGGCGCCCGACAGGATTACACCTTC
CASSGARQDYTF
>TRBV5-4|many|NA|TRBJ2-1
TGTGCCAGCAGCTCAGACACGGAGGGTGAGCAGTTCTTC
CASSSDTEGEQFF
>TRBV7-2|many|TRBD2|TRBJ2-2
TGTGCCAGCAGCTCTCTAGCGGGGGGCGTCGGGGAGCTGTTTTTT
CASSSLAGGVGELFF
>TRBV5-1|NA|NA|TRBJ1-3
TGCGCCAGCAGCTTGGTGGGAGGATACTCTGGAAACACCATATATTTT
CASSLVGGYSGNTIYF
>TRBV6-1|few|NA|TRBJ1-2
TGTGCCAGCAGCCCCAGCCTGGACTATGGCTACACCTTC
CASSPSLDYGYTF
>TRBV28|many|TRBD1|TRBJ1-1
TGCGCCAGCAGTCCGGCAGGGGGCGTTGGCACTGAAGCTTTCTTT
CASSPAGGVGTEAFF
>TRBV7-3|many|NA|TRBJ1-1
TGTGCCAGCAGCCCCCTAGGGAGCACTGAAGCTTTCTTT
CASSPLGSTEAFF
>TRBV10-1|many|NA|TRBJ1-1
TGCGCCCTCCTCTACCAGCCCATGAACACTGAAGCTTTCTTT
CALLYQPMNTEAFF
>TRBV18|NA|NA|TRBJ1-6
TGTGCCAGCTCACCCACGGACAGCTACAATTCACCCCTCCACTTT
CASSPTDSYNSPLHF
>TRBV19|NA|NA|TRBJ2-2
TGTGCCACCAAAGCGGCCGGGGAGCTGTTTTTT
CATKAAGELFF
>TRBV12-3/TRBV12-4|many|NA|TRBJ1-3
TGTGCCAGCACACACACATTCTCTGGAAACACCATATATTTT
CASTHTFSGNTIYF
>TRBV4-1|few|TRBD2|TRBJ2-3
TGCGCCAGCAGCCAAGATGTAGGACTAGCGGGGGCCTTTAGCACAGATACGCAGTATTTT
CASSQDVGLAGAFSTDTQYF
>TRBV11-2|NA|NA|TRBJ1-5
TGTGCCAGCAGCTCGATAGGGGGCAATCAGCCCCAGCATTTT
CASSSIGGNQPQHF
>TRBV28|NA|TRBD1|TRBJ2-1
TGTGCCAGTTCGAGCCAGGGGGACCAGAATGAGCAGTTCTTC
CASSSQGDQNEQFF
>TRBV9|NA|NA|TRBJ2-7
TGTGCCAGCAGCCCTAACAGGGCCAACGAGCAGTACTTC
CASSPNRANEQYF
>TRBV7-2|many|NA|TRBJ2-1
TGTGCCAGCAGCCCTCAGAATGAGCAGTTCTTC
CASSPQNEQFF
>TRBV12-3/TRBV12-4|many|TRBD2|TRBJ2-5
TGTGCCAGCAGTTTAGAAGGTGGGGGCGGGGGGGAGACCCAGTACTTC
CASSLEGGGGGETQYF
>TRBV11-2|many|NA|TRBJ2-6
TGTGCCAGCAGCTTAACCCCGATCCGGCAGGGGGCCAACGTCCTGACTTTC
CASSLTPIRQGANVLTF
>TRBV14|many|NA|TRBJ1-2
TGTGCCAGCAGCCAAGTGCGGGGCAGGAACTATGGCTACACCTTC
CASSQVRGRNYGYTF